What follows are 13 T cell receptor beta chains derived from one specimen sequenced in a study of T cell responses to AZD1222 COVID-19 vaccine. The method was immunoSEQ multiplex PCR; TCRdb's version includes in-frame clones alone and lacks a portion of them. The data show approximately 170,000 clones, with around 85% seen just once and approximately 1% held by the top ten. This sample comprised peripheral blood, obtained 28 days after the second AZD1222 dose. These receptors were taken from an adult who received the AZD1222 COVID-19 vaccine.

The rearrangement links TRBV5-1 to TRBJ2-1; 10 nucleotides match TRBD2. The V gene end was trimmed by 7 bases and the J gene end by 0 bases; junction bases not matched to a gene: 16. The germline V gene encodes CDR1 SGHRS and CDR2 YFSETQ. The length of the CDR3 is 19 residues. In DNA, the CDR3 is TGCGCCAGCCAAGCTTATAGCGGGGGGTCGTCTAGCTCCTACAATGAGCAGTTCTTC. It is translated as CASQAYSGGSSSSYNEQFF.

This clone was counted only a few times. This chain connects TRBV18 to TRBJ2-7; D possibly uses TRBD1 or TRBD2 (5 bases each). The CDR3 is 15 amino acids. The germline V and J ends were trimmed by 0 bases and 7 bases, with 16 bases remaining between them. The germline V gene encodes CDR1 KGHSH and CDR2 LQKENI. The CDR3: CASSPPQGEIGEQYF. CDR3 bases: TGTGCCAGCTCACCACCGCAAGGGGAGATCGGGGAGCAGTACTTC.

The chain carries TRBV5-1 and TRBJ2-7; D may correspond to TRBD1 or TRBD2 (6 bases each). CDR3 size: 12 residues. Trimming stripped 4 bases from V and 6 bases from J, with 11 bases between. Germline CDR1 SGHRS, CDR2 YFSETQ. The CDR3 protein is CASSVGGGEQYF. For the CDR3, the DNA is TGCGCCAGCAGCGTAGGGGGAGGCGAGCAGTACTTC.

The chain links TRBV2 to TRBJ2-1, with TRBD2 matching over 7 bases. This CDR3 spans 15 amino acids. Germline V gives CDR1 SNHLY, CDR2 FYNNEI. The V gene end was trimmed by 4 bases and the J gene end by 7 bases; junction bases not matched to a gene: 10. Here the CDR3 reads CASSGERGFGNEQFF. CDR3 sequence (DNA): TGTGCCAGCAGTGGAGAGCGGGGATTCGGTAATGAGCAGTTCTTC.

This clone turned up a few times. The chain uses TRBV2 and TRBJ2-2; D unclear. The V gene's germline CDR1 is SNHLY and CDR2 FYNNEI. V lost 4 bases, J lost 1 base, and 7 bases lay in between. This CDR3 is built from 14 residues. The CDR3 sequence is CASSGNLNTGELFF. The CDR3 DNA reads TGTGCCAGCAGTGGAAACTTGAACACCGGGGAGCTGTTTTTT.

Comments on this clone: The sample contains more than one DNA sequence encoding this CDR3. The rearrangement links TRBV27 to TRBJ1-5; D is ambiguous. The CDR3 totals 14 residues. CDR1 MNHEY and CDR2 SMNVEV come from the germline V gene (reference sequence). The ends were cut back, 2 bases at V and 5 bases at J, with 10 bases in the middle. The CDR3 DNA sequence: TGTGCCAGCAGTTTACTAGGGTCGGATCAGCCCCAGCATTTT. This encodes CASSLLGSDQPQHF.

The chain employs TRBV6-2 or TRBV6-3 and TRBJ1-6; 9 bases fit TRBD1. The germline CDR1 and CDR2 sequences are MNHEY and SVGEGT. The V and J ends lost 4 bases and 6 bases, in that order; junction bases with no gene match: 1. CDR3 length: 14 residues. The CDR3 reads CASSSTGGNSPLHF. The CDR3 coding sequence is TGTGCCAGCAGTTCGACAGGGGGTAATTCACCCCTCCACTTT.

V gene TRBV6-2 or TRBV6-3 combines with J gene TRBJ2-1; TRBD2 might be the D (5 bases). This CDR3 has 14 residues. Trimming stripped 3 bases from V and 4 bases from J, with 10 bases between. Looked up from germline, CDR1 is MNHEY and CDR2 is SVGEGT. This CDR3 reads CASSYSRGYNEQFF. Here the CDR3 DNA reads TGTGCCAGCAGTTATTCCCGGGGTTACAATGAGCAGTTCTTC.

This clone turned up a few times. The V call is TRBV24-1, the J call TRBJ2-5; a weak D match, TRBD1 (6 bases). The CDR3 consists of 13 residues. With 6 bases removed from V and 5 bases from J, the gap between germline ends came to 12 bases. CDR1 is KGHDR and CDR2 is SFDVKD in the germline V gene. Here the CDR3 DNA reads TGTGCCACCAGTCGAGGGGGAAGTGAGACCCAGTACTTC. Its translation is CATSRGGSETQYF.

V and J are TRBV7-2 and TRBJ1-1, with 8 nucleotides matching TRBD1. Germline V lookup: CDR1 SGHTA, CDR2 FQGNSA. V shed 4 bases, J shed 12 bases, and the junction held 10 bases outside the gene matches. The CDR3 loop spans 13 amino acids. CDR3 region: CASSWSGGQGTFF. CDR3 DNA sequence: TGTGCCAGCAGCTGGTCGGGAGGACAGGGAACTTTCTTT.

V usage is TRBV2 and J usage is TRBJ2-7; D uncertain. Germline-derived CDR1 and CDR2 are SNHLY and FYNNEI. Trimming left V 3 bases short and J 8 bases short, with 17 bases between. CDR3 length equals 14 residues. DNA of the CDR3: TGTGCCAGCAGTGATTACGCCGGATCTGGGAAGCAGTACTTC. Translating gives CASSDYAGSGKQYF.

The CDR3 is CASSKVDGQGAFLEGCQPQHF. DNA for the CDR3: TGTGCCAGCAGCAAAGTAGATGGACAGGGGGCGTTTTTGGAGGGCTGTCAGCCCCAGCATTTT. The chain uses TRBV21-1 and TRBJ1-5; the listed D gene, TRBD1, was not tested against the DNA. TRBV21-1 counts as a pseudogene. CDR3 size: 21 residues.

This rearrangement joins TRBV6-6 to TRBJ2-7; TRBD1 matches at 11 bases. The CDR3 covers 15 residues. Losses at the gene ends were 6 bases for V and 0 bases for J; bases not matched to a gene: 4. Looked up from germline, CDR1 is MNHNY and CDR2 is SVGAGI (reference sequence). In nucleotides, the CDR3 is TGTGCCAGCAGCCTGGGGACAGGGGGCTCCTACGAGCAGTACTTC. Its protein product is CASSLGTGGSYEQYF.